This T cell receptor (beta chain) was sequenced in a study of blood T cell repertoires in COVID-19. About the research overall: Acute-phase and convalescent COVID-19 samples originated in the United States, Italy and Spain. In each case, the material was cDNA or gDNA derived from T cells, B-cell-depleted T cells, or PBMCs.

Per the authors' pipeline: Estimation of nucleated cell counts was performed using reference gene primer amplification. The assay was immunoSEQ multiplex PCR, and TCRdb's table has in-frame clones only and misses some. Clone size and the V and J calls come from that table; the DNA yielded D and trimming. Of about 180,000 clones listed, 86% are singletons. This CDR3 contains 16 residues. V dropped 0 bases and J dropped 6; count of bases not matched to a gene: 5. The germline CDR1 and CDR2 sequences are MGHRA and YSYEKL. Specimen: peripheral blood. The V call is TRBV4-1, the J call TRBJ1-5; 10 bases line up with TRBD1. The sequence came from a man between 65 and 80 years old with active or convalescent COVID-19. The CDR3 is CASSQEDRGGSQPQHF. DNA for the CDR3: TGCGCCAGCAGCCAAGAGGACAGGGGGGGCAGTCAGCCCCAGCATTTT.